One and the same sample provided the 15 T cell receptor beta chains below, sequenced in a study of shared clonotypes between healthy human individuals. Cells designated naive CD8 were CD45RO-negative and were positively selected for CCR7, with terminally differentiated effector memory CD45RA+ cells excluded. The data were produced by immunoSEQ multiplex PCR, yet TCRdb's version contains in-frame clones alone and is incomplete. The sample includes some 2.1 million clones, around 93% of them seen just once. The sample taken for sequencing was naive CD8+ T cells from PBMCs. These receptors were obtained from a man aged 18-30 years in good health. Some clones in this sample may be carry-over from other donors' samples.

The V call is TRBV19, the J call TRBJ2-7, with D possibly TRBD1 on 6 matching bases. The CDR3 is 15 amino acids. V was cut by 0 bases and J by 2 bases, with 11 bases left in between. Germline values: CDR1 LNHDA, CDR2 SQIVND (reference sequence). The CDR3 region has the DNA TGTGCCAGTAGTATAGAATCAGGACAGCCCTACGAGCAGTACTTC. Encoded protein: CASSIESGQPYEQYF. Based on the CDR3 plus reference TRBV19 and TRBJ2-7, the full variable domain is DGGITQSPKYLFRKEGQNVTLSCEQNLNHDAMYWYRQDPGQGLRLIYYSQIVNDFQKGDIAEGYSVSREKKESFPLTVTSAQKNPTAFYLCASSIESGQPYEQYFGPGTRLTVT.

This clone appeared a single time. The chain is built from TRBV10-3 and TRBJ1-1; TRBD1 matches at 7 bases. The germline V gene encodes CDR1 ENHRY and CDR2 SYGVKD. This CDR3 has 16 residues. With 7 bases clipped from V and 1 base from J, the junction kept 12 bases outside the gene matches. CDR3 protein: CAITTTRQGGNTEAFF. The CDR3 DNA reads TGTGCCATCACCACGACCCGACAGGGTGGGAACACTGAAGCTTTCTTT.

The CDR3 DNA reads TGTGCCAGCAGCTGGACAGGGACAGGGGAGGGTCACGAGCAGTACTTC. This gives the protein CASSWTGTGEGHEQYF. The chain recombines TRBV27 with TRBJ2-7; TRBD1 agrees at 10 bases. The CDR3 runs 16 residues. The J segment lost 5 bases and the V segment lost 6 bases, leaving 13 bases of the junction unmatched. The V gene's germline CDR1 is MNHEY and CDR2 SMNVEV (reference sequence).

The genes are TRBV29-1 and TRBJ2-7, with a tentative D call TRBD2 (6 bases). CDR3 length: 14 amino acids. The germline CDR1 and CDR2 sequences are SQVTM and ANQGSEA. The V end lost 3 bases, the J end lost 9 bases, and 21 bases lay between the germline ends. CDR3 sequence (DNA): TGCAGCGTTGAGGGGGGTAGTAGCGGCCTTGGGCAGTACTTC. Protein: CSVEGGSSGLGQYF.

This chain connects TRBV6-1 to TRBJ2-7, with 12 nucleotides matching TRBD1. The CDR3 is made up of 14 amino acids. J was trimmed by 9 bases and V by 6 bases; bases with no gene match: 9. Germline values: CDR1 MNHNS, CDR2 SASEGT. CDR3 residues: CASSPMGQGAVQYF. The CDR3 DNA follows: TGTGCCAGCAGCCCTATGGGACAGGGGGCCGTGCAGTACTTC.

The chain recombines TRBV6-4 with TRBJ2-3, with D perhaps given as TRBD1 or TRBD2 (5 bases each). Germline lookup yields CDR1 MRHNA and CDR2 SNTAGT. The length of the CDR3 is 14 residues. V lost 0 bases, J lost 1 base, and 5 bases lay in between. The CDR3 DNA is TGTGCCAGCAGTGACTCGGGGGGCACAGATACGCAGTATTTT. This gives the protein CASSDSGGTDTQYF.

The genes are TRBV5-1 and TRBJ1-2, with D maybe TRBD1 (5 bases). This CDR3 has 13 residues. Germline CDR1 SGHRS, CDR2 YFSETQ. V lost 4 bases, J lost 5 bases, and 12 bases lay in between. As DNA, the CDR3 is TGCGCCAGCAGCCAGGGACCGAAGTATGGCTACACCTTC. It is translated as CASSQGPKYGYTF.

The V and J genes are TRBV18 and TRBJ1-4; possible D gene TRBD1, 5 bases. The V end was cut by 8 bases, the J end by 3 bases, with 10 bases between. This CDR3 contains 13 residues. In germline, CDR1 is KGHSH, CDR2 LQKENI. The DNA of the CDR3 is TGTGCCAGCCACAAAGGGGCTAATGAAAAACTGTTTTTT. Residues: CASHKGANEKLFF. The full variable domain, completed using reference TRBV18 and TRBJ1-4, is NAGVMQNPRHLVRRRGQEARLRCSPMKGHSHVYWYRQLPEEGLKFMVYLQKENIIDESGMPKERFSAEFPKEGPSILRIQQVVRGDSAAYFCASHKGANEKLFFGSGTQLSVL.

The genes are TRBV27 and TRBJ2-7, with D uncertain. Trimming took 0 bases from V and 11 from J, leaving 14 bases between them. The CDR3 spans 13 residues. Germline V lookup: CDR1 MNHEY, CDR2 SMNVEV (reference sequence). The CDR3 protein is CASSLSARIPEYF. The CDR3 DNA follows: TGTGCCAGCAGTTTATCGGCTAGGATCCCCGAGTACTTC.

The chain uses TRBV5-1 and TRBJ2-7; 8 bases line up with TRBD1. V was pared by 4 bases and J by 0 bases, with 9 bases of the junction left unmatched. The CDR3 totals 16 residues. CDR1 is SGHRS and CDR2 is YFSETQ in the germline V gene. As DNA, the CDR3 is TGCGCCAGCAGCCAGGAGGACAGGGCGCTCTCCTACGAGCAGTACTTC. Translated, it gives CASSQEDRALSYEQYF.

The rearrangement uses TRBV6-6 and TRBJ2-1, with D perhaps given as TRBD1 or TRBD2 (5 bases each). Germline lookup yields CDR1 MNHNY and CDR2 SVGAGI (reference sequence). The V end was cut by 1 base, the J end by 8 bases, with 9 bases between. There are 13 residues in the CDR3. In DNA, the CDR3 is TGTGCCAGCAGTTACTTGGGGACCGATGAGCAGTTCTTC. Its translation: CASSYLGTDEQFF.

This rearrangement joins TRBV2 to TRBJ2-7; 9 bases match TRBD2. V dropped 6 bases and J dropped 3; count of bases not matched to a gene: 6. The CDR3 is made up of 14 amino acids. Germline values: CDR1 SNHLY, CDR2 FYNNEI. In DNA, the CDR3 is TGTGCCAGCAGGGGGCGGGAGGGCCTCTACGAGCAGTACTTC. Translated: CASRGREGLYEQYF.

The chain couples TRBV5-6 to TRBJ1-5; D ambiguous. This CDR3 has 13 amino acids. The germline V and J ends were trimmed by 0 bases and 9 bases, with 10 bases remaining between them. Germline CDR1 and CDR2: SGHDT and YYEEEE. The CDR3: CASSLGGRRPQHF. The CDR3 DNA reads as TGTGCCAGCAGCTTGGGGGGAAGGCGGCCCCAGCATTTT. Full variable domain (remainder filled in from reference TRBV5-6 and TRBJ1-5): DAGVTQSPTHLIKTRGQQVTLRCSPKSGHDTVSWYQQALGQGPQFIFQYYEEEERQRGNFPDRFSGHQFPNYSSELNVNALLLGDSALYLCASSLGGRRPQHFGDGTRLSIL.

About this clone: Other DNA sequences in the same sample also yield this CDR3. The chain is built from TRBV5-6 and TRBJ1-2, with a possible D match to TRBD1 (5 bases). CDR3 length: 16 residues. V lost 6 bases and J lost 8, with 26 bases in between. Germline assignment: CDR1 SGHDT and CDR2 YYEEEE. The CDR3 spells CASTLELGQGRDGYTF. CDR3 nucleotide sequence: TGTGCCAGCACCCTCGAATTGGGGCAGGGAAGGGACGGCTACACCTTC.

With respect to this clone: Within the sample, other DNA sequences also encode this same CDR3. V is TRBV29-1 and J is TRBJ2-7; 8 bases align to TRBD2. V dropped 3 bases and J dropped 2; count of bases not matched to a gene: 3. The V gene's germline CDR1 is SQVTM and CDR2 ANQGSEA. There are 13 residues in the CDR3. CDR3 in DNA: TGCAGCGTTGAGACTAGCGTCGCCTACGAGCAGTACTTC. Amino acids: CSVETSVAYEQYF.